Shown below are 12 T cell receptor beta chains from a single sample sequenced in a study of T cell clonotyping in hematopoietic cell transplantation. The table came from immunoSEQ multiplex PCR; TCRdb's copy has only in-frame clones and leaves some out. The top ten clones hold roughly 15% of a sample with some 9,400 clones, about 80% of them seen once. The sequenced sample was PBMCs, obtained 180 days after allogeneic stem cell transplant. The origin of the receptors is a male patient aged 35-50 years who had an allogeneic stem cell transplant from a related donor, so the T cells may come from the graft donor. Some clones in this sample may be carry-over from other donors' samples.

V usage is TRBV5-6 and J usage is TRBJ2-5, with 8 bases matching TRBD2. Germline V gene data show CDR1 as SGHDT and CDR2 as YYEEEE. This CDR3 is 16 amino acids long. Trimming at V came to 2 bases and at J to 4 bases, leaving 10 bases not matched to a gene. This CDR3 reads CASSFPKRGPGETQYF. The CDR3 DNA reads as TGTGCCAGCAGCTTCCCTAAGCGGGGGCCGGGAGAGACCCAGTACTTC.

The CDR3 region has the DNA TGCGCCAGCAGCCAAGTAGTGATGTCTAGCACAGATACGCAGTATTTT. Its translation is CASSQVVMSSTDTQYF. The chain carries TRBV4-3 and TRBJ2-3, with unresolved D. There are 16 residues in the CDR3. The germline CDR1 and CDR2 sequences are LGHNA and YSLEER. Trimming took off 1 base at V and 0 bases at J, with 11 bases between the two ends.

This chain connects TRBV6-5 to TRBJ2-2, with D possibly matching TRBD2 (6 bases). The CDR3 extends over 13 amino acids. With 7 bases removed from V and 9 bases from J, the gap between germline ends came to 15 bases. Germline lookup yields CDR1 MNHEY and CDR2 SVGAGI. This chain's CDR3 is CASTGGYQRELFF. CDR3 bases: TGTGCCAGCACCGGGGGTTACCAACGGGAGCTGTTTTTT.

The J gene is TRBJ1-1, the V gene TRBV9, with D hard to call. CDR1 and CDR2 (germline): SGDLS, YYNGEE. The CDR3 is 13 residues long. Trimming took 4 bases from V and 2 from J, leaving 9 bases between them. DNA of the CDR3: TGTGCCAGCAGCTTACTGATCAACACTGAAGCTTTCTTT. This sequence encodes CASSLLINTEAFF.

The rearrangement joins TRBV9 to TRBJ1-1; D may be TRBD1 (5 bases). Germline CDR1 reads SGDLS; CDR2 reads YYNGEE. This CDR3 has 14 residues. The V end lost 0 bases, the J end lost 4 bases, and 10 bases lay between the germline ends. The CDR3 loop is CASSVEAGFTEAFF. The CDR3, as DNA: TGTGCCAGCAGCGTAGAGGCAGGGTTCACTGAAGCTTTCTTT.

The sample holds one count of this clone. The chain uses TRBV7-2 and TRBJ1-2; D remains ambiguous. Germline CDR1 and CDR2: SGHTA and FQGNSA. This CDR3 has 15 residues. V was cut by 5 bases and J by 4 bases, with 17 bases left in between. In DNA form, the CDR3 reads TGTGCCAGCAGCCCCCCCAACGGGTCACCCTATGGCTACACCTTC. Translation gives CASSPPNGSPYGYTF.

The table lists this clone with a count of one. The gene calls are TRBV6-4 and TRBJ2-1, with D tentatively TRBD2 (5 bases). The germline V gene encodes CDR1 MRHNA and CDR2 SNTAGT. V lost 0 bases, J lost 9 bases, and 12 bases lay in between. The CDR3 sequence is 14 residues long. The CDR3 spells CASSDSDVGGEQFF. CDR3 nucleotides: TGTGCCAGCAGTGACTCCGATGTTGGAGGTGAGCAGTTCTTC.

This clone came up once. The rearrangement uses TRBV5-4 and TRBJ1-1, with D perhaps matching TRBD1 (6 bases). V shed 0 bases and J shed 11 bases, with 14 bases lying between them. CDR1 is SGHNT and CDR2 is YYREEE in the germline V gene (reference sequence). The CDR3 sequence is 13 residues long. Written as DNA, the CDR3 is TGTGCCAGCAGCTTGGGCGGCACAGGGAAGGCTTTCTTT. Amino acid sequence: CASSLGGTGKAFF.

This chain uses TRBV25-1 with TRBJ2-7; TRBD1 matches 7 bases. With V trimmed by 5 bases and J by 5 bases, 12 bases remained unmatched. CDR1 is MGHDK, CDR2 SYGVNS, per germline. This CDR3 has 15 amino acids. The CDR3 sequence: CASSPPGDRSHEQYF. CDR3 in DNA: TGTGCCAGCAGTCCCCCCGGGGACAGATCCCACGAGCAGTACTTC.

The chain combines TRBV6-1 with TRBJ2-3, with 7 nucleotides matching TRBD1. Per germline, CDR1 MNHNS and CDR2 SASEGT. CDR3 length: 17 residues. The trim removed 3 bases at V and 1 base at J, leaving 10 bases unmatched. The CDR3 coding sequence is TGTGCCAGCAGTGAGGAACGAACAGGGGCGGGCACAGATACGCAGTATTTT. It translates to CASSEERTGAGTDTQYF.

This clone was counted between two and nine times. The chain employs TRBV6-6 and TRBJ2-5; 14 positions match TRBD2. This CDR3 has 16 amino acids. Germline assignment: CDR1 MNHNY and CDR2 SVGAGI (reference sequence). Trimming cost V 0 bases and J 5 bases; bases outside gene matches: 2. The CDR3 is CASSYSRTSGGETQYF. For the CDR3, the DNA is TGTGCCAGCAGTTACTCCCGGACTAGCGGGGGGGAGACCCAGTACTTC.

CDR3: CASSRDRGSYNSPLHF. The CDR3 DNA reads as TGTGCCAGCAGCCGCGACAGGGGGTCCTATAATTCACCCCTCCACTTT. The gene calls are TRBV7-8 and TRBJ1-6, with TRBD1 identical over 9 bases. The ends lost 5 bases at V and 1 base at J; junction bases unmatched: 3. The CDR3 totals 16 residues. Germline V gene data show CDR1 as SGHVS and CDR2 as FQNEAQ.